This TCR beta chain was documented in a study of blood T cell repertoires in COVID-19. Study in general: Whether acute or convalescent, the COVID-19 samples came from the United States, Italy and Spain. In each case, the material was cDNA or gDNA derived from T cells, B-cell-depleted T cells, or PBMCs.

This clone is categorized as medium-sized. In the original processing: Nucleated cell counts were estimated from reference gene primer amplification. The data were produced by immunoSEQ multiplex PCR, yet TCRdb's version contains in-frame clones alone and is incomplete. V and J calls and clone size are given by that table; D and trimming were obtained from the DNA. Of roughly 16,000 clones listed, around 84% are singletons. V dropped 5 bases and J dropped 3 bases, with 6 bases sitting between them. The CDR3 is made up of 12 amino acids. Germline values: CDR1 SGHRS, CDR2 YFSETQ. The sequenced sample consisted of peripheral blood. This clonotype was obtained from a human donor in a cohort sampled during active COVID-19. This chain links TRBV5-1 with TRBJ2-1; TRBD1 might be the D (6 bases). The CDR3: CASRDSYNEQFF. CDR3 bases: TGCGCCAGCAGGGACAGCTACAATGAGCAGTTCTTC.